These T cell receptor beta chains were read from a single sample in a study of Ad26.COV2.S vaccination and SARS-CoV-2 variants. The method was immunoSEQ multiplex PCR; TCRdb's version includes in-frame clones alone and lacks a portion of them. Here the sample spans around 450,000 clones, about 90% being singletons. The specimen was peripheral blood, collected in a trial of Ad26.COV2.S vaccine versus placebo. These receptors were taken from a person aged 18-65 years who received the Ad26.COV2.S COVID-19 vaccine or a placebo. The CDR3 runs from the conserved cysteine through the conserved F or W. D genes are given only for firm matches.

j_call cdr3_length v_call d_call cdr3_aa
TRBJ2-7 13 TRBV27 . CASSLLADYEQYF
TRBJ2-1 20 TRBV7-3 TRBD2 CASSLRESGLAGGRSDEQFF
TRBJ1-2 11 TRBV20-1 TRBD1 CSDRNRGGYTF
TRBJ1-5 19 TRBV3-1/TRBV3-2 TRBD1 CASSQEEPTRTGNNQPQHF
TRBJ1-2 16 TRBV5-5 . CASSSNSAGRYYGYTF
TRBJ2-7 15 TRBV27 . CASSLSDGAWWEQYF
TRBJ1-1 13 TRBV11-1 . CASSSELRTEAFF
TRBJ2-7 13 TRBV10-3 . CAISPDRGYEQYF
TRBJ1-5 13 TRBV7-6 . CASSLRASQPQHF
TRBJ2-7 13 TRBV5-1 TRBD1 CASSRQGAYEQYF
TRBJ1-5 16 TRBV6-2/TRBV6-3 . CASSSRRPYSNQPQHF
TRBJ1-5 12 TRBV19 . CASTQGFRPQHF
TRBJ1-2 14 TRBV7-8 TRBD1 CASSLTQGAHGYTF
TRBJ1-3 15 TRBV14 . CASSQVAGSGNTIYF
TRBJ2-7 14 TRBV28 . CASSQTGPDYEQYF
TRBJ2-7 15 TRBV27 TRBD2 CASTAGTTIPYEQYF
TRBJ2-7 15 TRBV7-8 TRBD1 CASSLASGQGNEQYF
TRBJ1-2 13 TRBV9 . CASSVGRGGGYTF
TRBJ2-7 15 TRBV7-2 TRBD2 CASSLLAGVGYEQYF
TRBJ2-5 15 TRBV7-2 TRBD1 CASSPLGQDQETQYF
TRBJ1-1 12 TRBV6-5 . CASSLPGTEAFF
TRBJ2-7 14 TRBV15 . CATSRARGAYEQYF
TRBJ1-4 17 TRBV3-1/TRBV3-2 . CASSHGSAFATNEKLFF
TRBJ1-4 17 TRBV5-1 . CASSPGGATATNEKLFF
TRBJ1-5 14 TRBV19 . CASSSWGLGQPQHF
TRBJ1-6 16 TRBV12-2 . CASRLDSGRLGSPLHF
TRBJ2-7 13 TRBV6-5 TRBD2 CATRIAGGYEQYF
TRBJ2-7 15 TRBV28 . CASSPWARSRGEQYF
TRBJ1-3 13 TRBV27 . CASSRTDGNTIYF
TRBJ2-1 15 TRBV5-4 TRBD2 CASSLVAGAGNEQFF
TRBJ2-5 17 TRBV6-4 TRBD1 CASRRGSRDRGLETQYF
TRBJ2-7 15 TRBV5-5 TRBD1 CASSLAGTGTYEQYF